Listed here are 10 T cell receptor beta chains from one sample, sequenced in a study of cytomegalovirus exposure and HLA in healthy donors. PCR amplification relied on 60 Vbeta primers (plus 13 Jbeta primers). The method was immunoSEQ multiplex PCR; TCRdb's version includes in-frame clones alone and lacks a portion of them. The sample has around 80,000 clones, almost 80% seen once. Material: PBMCs. The source is a female donor in good health and CMV-seronegative.

The chain combines TRBV7-8 with TRBJ1-3, with D maybe TRBD1 (5 bases). The length of the CDR3 is 16 residues. V gave up 2 bases and J gave up 2 bases, with 13 bases separating them. Germline V lookup: CDR1 SGHVS, CDR2 FQNEAQ. For the CDR3, the DNA is TGTGCCAGCAGCTTATATGGCGGGACGGCTGGAAACACCATATATTTT. Protein sequence: CASSLYGGTAGNTIYF.

J is TRBJ2-3 and V is TRBV9; 7 bases match TRBD1. Germline CDR1 and CDR2: SGDLS and YYNGEE. This CDR3 has 15 residues. V lost 0 bases, J lost 4 bases, and 5 bases stayed unmatched. The CDR3 sequence is CASSVDTGVADTQYF. CDR3 bases: TGTGCCAGCAGCGTAGATACAGGGGTGGCAGATACGCAGTATTTT.

The V gene is TRBV7-9, the J gene TRBJ1-2, with D hard to call. Germline V lookup: CDR1 SEHNR, CDR2 FQNEAQ (reference sequence). With 1 base removed from V and 2 bases from J, the gap between germline ends came to 5 bases. CDR3 length: 13 amino acids. The CDR3 sequence: CASSLDGNYGYTF. The CDR3 DNA is TGTGCCAGCAGCTTAGACGGGAACTATGGCTACACCTTC.

The chain recombines TRBV2 with TRBJ1-5; maybe TRBD1 (6 bases). V was cut by 0 bases and J by 6 bases, with 15 bases left in between. There are 16 residues in the CDR3. Per germline, CDR1 SNHLY and CDR2 FYNNEI. The DNA for the CDR3 is TGTGCCAGCAGTGAAGCGTTAGGGGGTGGTAGTCAGCCCCAGCATTTT. Translated: CASSEALGGGSQPQHF.

The genes are TRBV4-3 and TRBJ1-2; TRBD1 is a possible D gene (6 bases). The CDR3 runs to 14 residues. CDR1 and CDR2 from the germline V gene are LGHNA and YSLEER. Trimming took off 4 bases at V and 8 bases at J, with 17 bases between the two ends. The CDR3 loop is CASSRETGLYGYTF. For the CDR3, the DNA is TGCGCCAGCAGCCGAGAAACAGGGCTTTACGGCTACACCTTC.

This clone was seen a handful of times. Other nucleotide sequences in the sample specify the same CDR3. The chain combines TRBV6-5 with TRBJ2-7, with 9 bases fitting TRBD1. Germline-derived CDR1 and CDR2 are MNHEY and SVGAGI. The CDR3 length is 15 residues. V lost 0 bases, J lost 4 bases, and 4 bases stayed unmatched. The CDR3 sequence is CASSYSPGQGYEQYF. Here the CDR3 DNA reads TGTGCCAGCAGTTACTCTCCGGGACAGGGATACGAGCAGTACTTC.

The rearrangement uses TRBV6-4 and TRBJ2-2, with 8 positions matching TRBD1. This CDR3 spans 15 amino acids. V was pared by 4 bases and J by 6 bases, with 7 bases of the junction left unmatched. CDR1 MRHNA and CDR2 SNTAGT come from the germline V gene. CDR3 DNA: TGTGCCAGCAGTGCGGTCCCGGGACAGGCCGGGGAGCTGTTTTTT. Its translation: CASSAVPGQAGELFF.

The rearrangement links TRBV4-1 to TRBJ1-6; D is perhaps TRBD1 (6 bases). Between the trimmed V and J ends, which lost 4 bases and 2 bases, there was a span of 12 bases. CDR3 length: 16 amino acids. CDR1 is MGHRA and CDR2 is YSYEKL in the germline V gene. This CDR3 is CASSLVRGPYNSPLHF. The CDR3 DNA reads as TGCGCCAGCAGCCTAGTCAGGGGCCCCTATAATTCACCCCTCCACTTT.

The rearrangement links TRBV7-8 to TRBJ2-1; 13 positions agree with TRBD2. Germline V CDR1 and CDR2: SGHVS, FQNEAQ. Germline trimming cut 0 bases from V and 4 bases from J; bases unmatched to any gene: 3. CDR3 size: 17 residues. The DNA of the CDR3 is TGTGCCAGCAGCTTAGCGACTAGCGGGGGGCTGTACAATGAGCAGTTCTTC. Protein product: CASSLATSGGLYNEQFF.

The V gene is TRBV28, the J gene TRBJ2-5; possibly TRBD1 for D (6 bases). Germline V gene data show CDR1 as MDHEN and CDR2 as SYDVKM. V shed 5 bases and J shed 2 bases, with 12 bases lying between them. This CDR3 region has 14 residues. The CDR3 DNA reads TGTGCCAGCAGTCAAGGGGGTCCTCAAGAGACCCAGTACTTC. Encoded protein: CASSQGGPQETQYF.